This is a list of T cell receptor beta chains from one sample in a study of T-cell memory formation after mild COVID-19. TCRdb analysed the 5' RACE reads with MiXCR anew, one entry per CDR3 protein. This table holds 70,000 to 100,000 distinct CDR3 sequences, over 12% found once. Sequenced: PBMCs or a T cell subset sorted from them (not recorded which). Every receptor here comes from a man aged 18 to 35 who had mild COVID-19 (a few samples of this study predate the infection). Cell type and time point are not known. Each CDR3 is given with its conserved first and last residue. Each record gives: CDR3 length, clone size, V gene, J gene, D gene, CDR3 DNA, CDR3 protein. A D gene is named only where the DNA matches it firmly. Clone size is given for some rows only: seen once, a few or many times, or a class if the clone is expanded.

length: 15
size: few
V: TRBV7-9
J: TRBJ2-2
D: .
DNA: TGTGCCAGCAGCTTAGTGCGGGGTAACACCGGGGAGCTGTTTTTT
CDR3: CASSLVRGNTGELFF

length: 17
size: .
V: TRBV6-2/TRBV6-3
J: TRBJ2-2
D: .
DNA: TGTGCCAGCAGCTCTCCCGACCGGACAACGAACACCGGGGAGCTGTTTTTT
CDR3: CASSSPDRTTNTGELFF

length: 15
size: few
V: TRBV29-1
J: TRBJ2-5
D: TRBD2
DNA: TGCAGCGTTGACGGTAGCGGGGGGCTTTCGGAGACCCAGTACTTC
CDR3: CSVDGSGGLSETQYF

length: 13
size: .
V: TRBV7-7
J: TRBJ2-2
D: .
DNA: TGTGCTAGCAGCGAACCAGGGAGCCGGGAGCTGTTTTTT
CDR3: CASSEPGSRELFF

length: 15
size: few
V: TRBV29-1
J: TRBJ2-5
D: .
DNA: TGCAGCGTTGAAGATCTGGGACGGAAAGGGCAGACCCAGTACTTC
CDR3: CSVEDLGRKGQTQYF

length: 17
size: .
V: TRBV4-2
J: TRBJ2-5
D: TRBD2
DNA: TGTGCCAGCAGCCAAGATAAGAGCGGGGGGCGGCAAGAGACCCAGTACTTC
CDR3: CASSQDKSGGRQETQYF

length: 17
size: few
V: TRBV9
J: TRBJ1-1
D: TRBD1
DNA: TGTGCCAGCAGCGCCGACCCCACAGGGGAATCGGACACTGAAGCTTTCTTT
CDR3: CASSADPTGESDTEAFF

length: 17
size: few
V: TRBV4-3
J: TRBJ1-1
D: .
DNA: TGCGCCAGCAGCCAAGATCCGAGTACAGGGCCAAACACTGAAGCTTTCTTT
CDR3: CASSQDPSTGPNTEAFF

length: 16
size: few
V: TRBV7-8
J: TRBJ1-1
D: .
DNA: TGTGCCAGCAGCCCACCAGGGAACAGACTAGACACTGAAGCTTTCTTT
CDR3: CASSPPGNRLDTEAFF

length: 13
size: many
V: TRBV4-1
J: TRBJ1-2
D: .
DNA: TGCGCCAGCAGCCAGAGTGGGGGCTATGGCTACACCTTC
CDR3: CASSQSGGYGYTF

length: 15
size: few
V: TRBV7-9
J: TRBJ2-5
D: TRBD1
DNA: TGTGCCAGCAGCCCTCGACAGGGTCGCCAAGAGACCCAGTACTTC
CDR3: CASSPRQGRQETQYF

length: 14
size: .
V: TRBV27
J: TRBJ2-1
D: TRBD2
DNA: TGTGCCAGCAGTTTCGGGGAGGGTCCAGGTGAGCAGTTCTTC
CDR3: CASSFGEGPGEQFF

length: 14
size: few
V: TRBV18
J: TRBJ2-3
D: .
DNA: TGTGCCAGCTCACCCGGGACGACCACAGATACGCAGTATTTT
CDR3: CASSPGTTTDTQYF

length: 16
size: .
V: TRBV6-6
J: TRBJ2-1
D: .
DNA: TGTGCCAGCAGTTACTTTCTTGGTAGCTCCTACAATGAGCAGTTCTTC
CDR3: CASSYFLGSSYNEQFF

length: 12
size: .
V: TRBV12-3/TRBV12-4
J: TRBJ2-5
D: .
DNA: TGTGCCAGCACCACGGGGGCGGGGACCCAGTACTTC
CDR3: CASTTGAGTQYF

length: 13
size: few
V: TRBV4-1
J: TRBJ2-3
D: .
DNA: TGCGCCAGCAGCCAAGGACGGGCAGATACGCAGTATTTT
CDR3: CASSQGRADTQYF

length: 14
size: few
V: TRBV7-9
J: TRBJ1-2
D: TRBD1
DNA: TGTGCCAGCACCCTACAGGGGGCGAAAAATGGCTACACCTTC
CDR3: CASTLQGAKNGYTF

length: 15
size: few
V: TRBV12-3/TRBV12-4
J: TRBJ2-3
D: .
DNA: TGTGCCAGCAGTTTGGAGGGGGCGAGCACAGATACGCAGTATTTT
CDR3: CASSLEGASTDTQYF

length: 23
size: .
V: TRBV7-2
J: TRBJ2-3
D: TRBD2
DNA: TGTGCCAGCAGCTTCCCGCTCCTCGCCCCCGGGACTAGCCCTACACCTAGCACAGATACGCAGTATTTT
CDR3: CASSFPLLAPGTSPTPSTDTQYF

length: 16
size: .
V: TRBV12-3/TRBV12-4
J: TRBJ1-1
D: TRBD1
DNA: TGTGCCAGCAGAAGTCCCGGGACAGGAAAGGGGACTGAAGCTTTCTTT
CDR3: CASRSPGTGKGTEAFF

length: 11
size: few
V: TRBV29-1
J: TRBJ2-3
D: .
DNA: TGCAGCGCTGGGGACTCGGATACGCAGTATTTT
CDR3: CSAGDSDTQYF

length: 13
size: .
V: TRBV7-3
J: TRBJ2-1
D: .
DNA: TGTGCCAGCAGCTCATCGGGGGGCTATGAGCAGTTCTTC
CDR3: CASSSSGGYEQFF

length: 15
size: .
V: TRBV27
J: TRBJ2-4
D: .
DNA: TGTGCCAGCAGTCTATTAGGAGGGTCCAAAAACATTCAGTACTTC
CDR3: CASSLLGGSKNIQYF

length: 14
size: few
V: TRBV18
J: TRBJ2-2
D: .
DNA: TGTGCCAGCTCACCCGGGGCGTACACCGGGGAGCTGTTTTTT
CDR3: CASSPGAYTGELFF

length: 12
size: .
V: TRBV6-5
J: TRBJ1-2
D: .
DNA: TGTGCCAGCAGTTATGGCAGCAATGGCTACACCTTC
CDR3: CASSYGSNGYTF